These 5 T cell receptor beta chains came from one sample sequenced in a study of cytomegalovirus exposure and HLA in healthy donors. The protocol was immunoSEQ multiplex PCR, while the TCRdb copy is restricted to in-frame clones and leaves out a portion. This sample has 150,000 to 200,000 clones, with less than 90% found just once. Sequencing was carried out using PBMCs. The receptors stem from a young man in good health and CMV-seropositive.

In DNA form, the CDR3 reads TGTGCCAGCAGCCCGGGACAGAGTAACTATGGCTACACCTTC. Encoded protein: CASSPGQSNYGYTF. The genes are TRBV5-4 and TRBJ1-2, with TRBD1 matching over 7 bases. The CDR3 length is 14 residues. Trimming at V came to 4 bases and at J to 1 base, leaving 4 bases not matched to a gene. Germline loops: CDR1 SGHNT, CDR2 YYREEE (reference sequence).

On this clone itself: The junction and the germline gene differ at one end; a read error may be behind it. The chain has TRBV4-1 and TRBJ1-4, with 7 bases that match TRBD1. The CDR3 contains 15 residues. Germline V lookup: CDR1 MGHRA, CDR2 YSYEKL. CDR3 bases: TGCGTCAGCAGCCAAGACAGGGTTTTGGTGCAAAAACTGTTTTTT. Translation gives CVSSQDRVLVQKLFF.

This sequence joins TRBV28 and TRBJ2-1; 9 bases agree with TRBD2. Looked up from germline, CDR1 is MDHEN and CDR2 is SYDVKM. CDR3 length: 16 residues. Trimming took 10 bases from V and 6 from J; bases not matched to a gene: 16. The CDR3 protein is CATGGYSGSGSNEQFF. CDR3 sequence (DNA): TGTGCCACGGGCGGGTATAGCGGGAGCGGAAGCAATGAGCAGTTCTTC.

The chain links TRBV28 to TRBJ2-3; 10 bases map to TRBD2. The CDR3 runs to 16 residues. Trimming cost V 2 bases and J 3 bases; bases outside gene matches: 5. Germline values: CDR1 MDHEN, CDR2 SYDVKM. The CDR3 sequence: CASSLVLAGETDTQYF. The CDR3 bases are TGTGCCAGCAGTTTAGTCCTAGCGGGAGAGACAGATACGCAGTATTTT. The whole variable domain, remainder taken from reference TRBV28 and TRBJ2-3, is DVKVTQSSRYLVKRTGEKVFLECVQDMDHENMFWYRQDPGLGLRLIYFSYDVKMKEKGDIPEGYSVSREKKERFSLILESASTNQTSMYLCASSLVLAGETDTQYFGPGTRLTVL.

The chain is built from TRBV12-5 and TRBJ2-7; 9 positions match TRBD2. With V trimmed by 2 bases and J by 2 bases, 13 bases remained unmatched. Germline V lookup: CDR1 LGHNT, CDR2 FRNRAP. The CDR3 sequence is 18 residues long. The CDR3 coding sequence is TGTGCTAGTGGTTTGACGACTAGCGGTAATTATCAACCCTACGAGCAGTACTTC. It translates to CASGLTTSGNYQPYEQYF.